This T cell receptor beta chain is from a study of control samples from healthy donors and cancer patients. Trimming took 8 bases from V and 0 from J; bases not matched to a gene: 6. Per germline, CDR1 ENHRY and CDR2 SYGVKD. This CDR3 spans 17 amino acids. Assay: immunoSEQ multiplex PCR; the TCRdb copy retains only in-frame clones and omits some. The data contain roughly 170,000 clones, almost 90% of them singletons. Sequencing used blood. This TCR was recovered from a woman between 25 and 40 years old in good health. V and J are TRBV10-3 and TRBJ2-6; 11 positions match TRBD1. As DNA, the CDR3 is TGTGCCATCCAACTGGGGACAGGGGGCTCTGGGGCCAACGTCCTGACTTTC. Amino acids: CAIQLGTGGSGANVLTF.